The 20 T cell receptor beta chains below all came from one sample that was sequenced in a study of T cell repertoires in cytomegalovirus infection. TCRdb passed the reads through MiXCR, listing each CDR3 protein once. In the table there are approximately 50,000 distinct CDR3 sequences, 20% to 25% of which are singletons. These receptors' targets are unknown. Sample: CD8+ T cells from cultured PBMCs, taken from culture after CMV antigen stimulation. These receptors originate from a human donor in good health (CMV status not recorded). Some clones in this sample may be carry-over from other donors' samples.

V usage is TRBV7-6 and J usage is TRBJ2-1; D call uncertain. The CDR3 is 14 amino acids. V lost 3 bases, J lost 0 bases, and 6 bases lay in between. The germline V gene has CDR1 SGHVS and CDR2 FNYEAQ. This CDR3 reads CASSLQDSYNEQFF. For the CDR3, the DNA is TGTGCCAGCAGCTTGCAGGACTCCTACAATGAGCAGTTCTTC.

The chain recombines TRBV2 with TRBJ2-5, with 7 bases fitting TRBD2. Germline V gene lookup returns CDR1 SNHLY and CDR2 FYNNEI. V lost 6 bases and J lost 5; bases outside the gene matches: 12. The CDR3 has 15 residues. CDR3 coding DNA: TGTGCCAGCAGACGGGAGGCCCCAAAACGGGAGACCCAGTACTTC. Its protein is CASRREAPKRETQYF.

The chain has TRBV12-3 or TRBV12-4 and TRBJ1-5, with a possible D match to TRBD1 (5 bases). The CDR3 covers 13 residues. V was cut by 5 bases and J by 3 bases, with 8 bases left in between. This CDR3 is CASSTGLNQPQHF. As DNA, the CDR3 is TGTGCCAGCAGTACAGGTCTCAATCAGCCCCAGCATTTT.

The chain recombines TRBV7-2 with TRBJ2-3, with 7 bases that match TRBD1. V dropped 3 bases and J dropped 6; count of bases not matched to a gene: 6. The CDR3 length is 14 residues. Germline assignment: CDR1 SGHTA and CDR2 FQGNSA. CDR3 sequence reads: CASSFRQGGDTQYF. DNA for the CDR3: TGTGCCAGCAGCTTCCGACAGGGCGGGGATACGCAGTATTTT.

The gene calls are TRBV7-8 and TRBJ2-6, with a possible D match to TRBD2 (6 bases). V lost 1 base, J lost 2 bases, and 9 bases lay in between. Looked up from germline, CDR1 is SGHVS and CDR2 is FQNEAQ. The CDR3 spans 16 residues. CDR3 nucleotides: TGTGCCAGCAGCTTAGATGGGGGGACTGGGGCCAACGTCCTGACTTTC. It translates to CASSLDGGTGANVLTF.

The CDR3 sequence is CASSDPDHPLTDTQYF. The CDR3 DNA reads TGTGCCAGCAGTGACCCGGACCATCCACTCACAGATACGCAGTATTTT. The chain employs TRBV6-4 and TRBJ2-3; D remains ambiguous. This CDR3 is built from 16 residues. V was clipped by 2 bases and J by 2 bases, with 14 bases between them. Germline V lookup: CDR1 MRHNA, CDR2 SNTAGT.

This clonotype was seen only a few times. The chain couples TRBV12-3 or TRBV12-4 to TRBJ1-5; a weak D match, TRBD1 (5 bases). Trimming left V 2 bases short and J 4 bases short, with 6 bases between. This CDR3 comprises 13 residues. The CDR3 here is CASSLKGNQPQHF. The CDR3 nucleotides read TGTGCCAGCAGTTTAAAGGGGAATCAGCCCCAGCATTTT.

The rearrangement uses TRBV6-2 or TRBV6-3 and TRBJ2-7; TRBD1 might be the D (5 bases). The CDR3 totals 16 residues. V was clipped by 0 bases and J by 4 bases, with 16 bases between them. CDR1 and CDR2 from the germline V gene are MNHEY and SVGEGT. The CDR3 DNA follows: TGTGCCAGCAGTTACTCGTTGGTCCAGGGTGGTTACGAGCAGTACTTC. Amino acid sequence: CASSYSLVQGGYEQYF.

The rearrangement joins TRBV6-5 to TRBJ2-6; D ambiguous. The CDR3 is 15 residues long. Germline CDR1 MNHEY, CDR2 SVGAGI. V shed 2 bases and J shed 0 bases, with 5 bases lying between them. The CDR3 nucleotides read TGTGCCAGCAGTTACGCCTTCTCTGGGGCCAACGTCCTGACTTTC. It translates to CASSYAFSGANVLTF.

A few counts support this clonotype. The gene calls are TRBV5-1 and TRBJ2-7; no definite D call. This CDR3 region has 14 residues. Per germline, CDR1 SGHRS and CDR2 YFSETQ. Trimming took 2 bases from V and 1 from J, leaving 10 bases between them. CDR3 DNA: TGCGCCAGCAGCTTTGGAGATGGATCCTACGAGCAGTACTTC. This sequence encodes CASSFGDGSYEQYF.

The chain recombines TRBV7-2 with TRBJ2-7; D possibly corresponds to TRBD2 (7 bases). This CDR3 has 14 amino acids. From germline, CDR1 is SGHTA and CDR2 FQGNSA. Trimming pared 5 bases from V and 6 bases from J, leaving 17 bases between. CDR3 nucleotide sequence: TGTGCCAGCAGCCCCAGGGGCGGGGGCAGCGAGCAGTACTTC. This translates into CASSPRGGGSEQYF.

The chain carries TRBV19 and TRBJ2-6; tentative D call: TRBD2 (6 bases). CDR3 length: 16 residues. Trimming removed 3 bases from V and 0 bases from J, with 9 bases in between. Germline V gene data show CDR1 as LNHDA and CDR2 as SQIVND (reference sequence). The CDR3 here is CASSISGLSGANVLTF. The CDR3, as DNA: TGTGCCAGTAGTATTTCGGGACTCTCTGGGGCCAACGTCCTGACTTTC. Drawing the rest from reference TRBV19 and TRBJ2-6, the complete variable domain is DGGITQSPKYLFRKEGQNVTLSCEQNLNHDAMYWYRQDPGQGLRLIYYSQIVNDFQKGDIAEGYSVSREKKESFPLTVTSAQKNPTAFYLCASSISGLSGANVLTFGAGSRLTVL.

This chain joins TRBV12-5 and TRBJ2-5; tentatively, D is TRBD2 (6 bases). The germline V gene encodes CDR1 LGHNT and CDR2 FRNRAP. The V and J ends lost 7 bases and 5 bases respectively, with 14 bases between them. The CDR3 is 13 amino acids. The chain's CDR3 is CASALAVLETQYF. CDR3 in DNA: TGTGCTAGTGCTTTAGCGGTTCTGGAGACCCAGTACTTC.

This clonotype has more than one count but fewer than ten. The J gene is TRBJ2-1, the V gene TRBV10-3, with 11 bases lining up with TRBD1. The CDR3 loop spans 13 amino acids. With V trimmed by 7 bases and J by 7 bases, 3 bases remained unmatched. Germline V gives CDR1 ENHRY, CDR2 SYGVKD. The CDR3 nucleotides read TGTGCCATCATCGGGGACAGGGGGAATGAGCAGTTCTTC. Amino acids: CAIIGDRGNEQFF.

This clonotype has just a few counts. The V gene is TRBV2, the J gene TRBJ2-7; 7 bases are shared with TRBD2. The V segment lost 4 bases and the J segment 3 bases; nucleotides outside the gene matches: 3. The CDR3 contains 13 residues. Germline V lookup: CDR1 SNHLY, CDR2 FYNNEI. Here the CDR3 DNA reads TGTGCCAGCAGTGCGACTAGCAGCTACGAGCAGTACTTC. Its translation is CASSATSSYEQYF.

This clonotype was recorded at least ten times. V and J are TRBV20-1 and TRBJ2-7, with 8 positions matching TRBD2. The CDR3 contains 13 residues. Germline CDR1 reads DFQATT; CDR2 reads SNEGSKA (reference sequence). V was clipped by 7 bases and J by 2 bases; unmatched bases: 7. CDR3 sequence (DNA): TGCAGTGGCCTTAGCGGGGCCACCTACGAGCAGTACTTC. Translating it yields CSGLSGATYEQYF.

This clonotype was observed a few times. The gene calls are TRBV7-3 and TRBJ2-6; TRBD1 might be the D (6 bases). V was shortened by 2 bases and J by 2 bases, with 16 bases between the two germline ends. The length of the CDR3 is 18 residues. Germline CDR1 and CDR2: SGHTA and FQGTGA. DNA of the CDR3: TGTGCCAGCAGCTTAGGCAGGGGTGATGCTCCTGGGGCCAACGTCCTGACTTTC. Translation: CASSLGRGDAPGANVLTF.

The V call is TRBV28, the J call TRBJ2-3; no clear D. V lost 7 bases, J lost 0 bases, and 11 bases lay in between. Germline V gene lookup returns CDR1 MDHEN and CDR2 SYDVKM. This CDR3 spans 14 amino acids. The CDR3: CASTAGYSTDTQYF. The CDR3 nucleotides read TGTGCCAGCACGGCCGGGTACAGCACAGATACGCAGTATTTT.

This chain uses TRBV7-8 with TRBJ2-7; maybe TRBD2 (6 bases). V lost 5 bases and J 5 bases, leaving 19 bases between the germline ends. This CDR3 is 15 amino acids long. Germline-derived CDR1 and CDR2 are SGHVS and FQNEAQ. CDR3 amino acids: CASSEGAGTIDEQYF. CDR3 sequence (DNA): TGTGCCAGCAGCGAAGGGGCGGGAACGATCGACGAGCAGTACTTC.

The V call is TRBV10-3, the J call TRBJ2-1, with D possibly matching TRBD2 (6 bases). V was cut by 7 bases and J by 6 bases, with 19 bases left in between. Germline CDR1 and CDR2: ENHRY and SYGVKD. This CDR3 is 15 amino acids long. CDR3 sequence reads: CAITNRLGPGNEQFF. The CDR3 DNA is TGTGCCATCACCAATAGACTAGGACCCGGCAATGAGCAGTTCTTC.